The text below deals with one TCR beta chain. Germline CDR1 MDHEN, CDR2 SYDVKM. The V end was cut by 3 bases, the J end by 0 bases, with 3 bases between. The length of the CDR3 is 13 residues. This record belongs to a study of T-cell reconstitution after alpha-beta-depleted transplantation in children. A TCRbeta library incorporating unique molecular identifiers was prepared. Each CDR3 protein is one row after TCRdb ran MiXCR on the PCR reads. The sample includes some 390,000 distinct CDR3 sequences, over 20% of them seen just once. Sample: PBMCs from the stem cell graft donor, taken from the stem cell graft. The sequence was collected from a human donor who donated a stem cell graft to a child with acute myeloid leukemia. This rearrangement joins TRBV28 to TRBJ1-5; D not certain. This CDR3 is CASSFPSNQPQHF. The CDR3 bases are TGTGCCAGCAGTTTCCCTAGCAATCAGCCCCAGCATTTT.